Each of the 22 T cell receptor beta chains below was sequenced from the same sample in a study of CD8+ T cells in alopecia areata (dated by TCRdb to 2017 to 2018). What this sample's treatment or condition label stands for: oral pan-JAK inhibitor, 5-10 mg twice daily. Receptors were amplified or captured by the immunoSEQ multiplex PCR assay. For TCR sequencing, RNA was extracted from every sample and reverse transcribed into cDNA to serve as template. TCRdb mirrors the immuneACCESS table, restricted to in-frame sequences. Some clones are absent from its copies; in checked studies, under half trace to an unresolved V gene, and the reason for the others is unknown. This sample lists roughly 230,000 clones; 43% were detected once. The top ten clones comprise about 2.6% of the sample. The source was CD4+ T cells sorted from blood, collected at approximately week 36, from a patient treated with tofacitinib. The receptors stem from a human donor with alopecia areata.

This clone was counted between two and nine times. A read error may produce the germline difference seen at one junction end. The J gene is TRBJ2-1, the V gene TRBV11-2; 7 bases align to TRBD2. CDR3 length: 12 amino acids. The germline V gene has CDR1 SGHAT and CDR2 FQNNGV. CDR3 residues: CASSLGLAGVVF. The CDR3, as DNA: TGTGCCAGCAGCCTGGGCCTGGCGGGGGTAGTCTTC.

The table lists this clone with a few counts. V and J are TRBV28 and TRBJ2-2, with a tentative D call TRBD2 (6 bases). This CDR3 is built from 15 residues. The ends were cut back, 3 bases at V and 1 base at J, with 9 bases in the middle. Germline values: CDR1 MDHEN, CDR2 SYDVKM. CDR3 amino acids: CASSLRRGNTGELFF. In DNA, the CDR3 is TGTGCCAGCAGTTTGCGGCGGGGGAACACCGGGGAGCTGTTTTTT.

The table lists this clone with a few counts. The V call is TRBV27, the J call TRBJ2-3, with 8 bases identical to TRBD2. Germline V gene data show CDR1 as MNHEY and CDR2 as SMNVEV (reference sequence). J gave up 6 bases and V 7 bases, and 6 bases lay outside the gene matches. The CDR3 has 13 residues. CDR3 amino acids: CASMIAGKDTQYF. DNA for the CDR3: TGTGCCAGCATGATAGCGGGAAAGGATACGCAGTATTTT.

This clone was seen a few times. The J gene is TRBJ2-1, the V gene TRBV5-1; 10 bases match TRBD2. The CDR3 runs to 15 residues. V lost 3 bases to trimming and J lost 4 bases; unmatched junction nucleotides: 4. Germline V CDR1 and CDR2: SGHRS, YFSETQ. CDR3 sequence (DNA): TGCGCCAGCAGCTCCCCTAGCGGGAGTTACAATGAGCAGTTCTTC. It codes for CASSSPSGSYNEQFF.

The rearrangement links TRBV29-1 to TRBJ1-1; possibly TRBD1 for D (5 bases). Germline-derived CDR1 and CDR2 are SQVTM and ANQGSEA. This CDR3 spans 13 amino acids. V was pared by 7 bases and J by 3 bases, with 15 bases between. For the CDR3, the DNA is TGCAGCGCCGAAGTGGGGGTCGACACTGAAGCTTTCTTT. This codes for CSAEVGVDTEAFF.

Only a few counts were recorded for this clone. The rearrangement joins TRBV29-1 to TRBJ2-7; 12 nucleotides line up with TRBD2. Germline trimming cut 5 bases from V and 4 bases from J; bases unmatched to any gene: 9. The germline V gene encodes CDR1 SQVTM and CDR2 ANQGSEA. The CDR3 extends over 15 amino acids. CDR3 protein: CSVLGLAGSLYEQYF. The CDR3 DNA is TGCAGCGTTCTCGGACTAGCGGGATCATTATACGAGCAGTACTTC.

This clone was counted once. The rearrangement uses TRBV4-1 and TRBJ1-5; D call uncertain. The CDR3 contains 16 residues. Trimming pared 3 bases from V and 9 bases from J, leaving 21 bases between. Looked up from germline, CDR1 is MGHRA and CDR2 is YSYEKL. This CDR3 is CASSHLPGSGLWPQHF. Written as DNA, the CDR3 is TGCGCCAGCAGCCACCTACCGGGGTCCGGTCTCTGGCCCCAGCATTTT.

The count of this clone is one. This chain links TRBV30 with TRBJ1-5, with D possibly matching TRBD1 (6 bases). The V and J ends lost 0 bases and 5 bases respectively, with 14 bases between them. Germline assignment: CDR1 GTSNPN and CDR2 SVGIG (reference sequence). The CDR3 extends over 15 amino acids. DNA for the CDR3: TGTGCCTGGAGTGTTACAGGGACGAGCGATCAGCCCCAGCATTTT. Its protein is CAWSVTGTSDQPQHF.

The V gene is TRBV6-5, the J gene TRBJ1-1, with D hard to call. This CDR3 has 16 residues. Germline lookup yields CDR1 MNHEY and CDR2 SVGAGI. V shed 2 bases and J shed 1 base, with 14 bases lying between them. The CDR3 reads CASSYSFARRNTEAFF. CDR3 coding DNA: TGTGCCAGCAGTTACAGTTTCGCGCGCAGGAACACTGAAGCTTTCTTT.

V usage is TRBV7-9 and J usage is TRBJ1-4; no clear D gene. With 1 base removed from V and 10 bases from J, the gap between germline ends came to 4 bases. Germline CDR1 is SEHNR and CDR2 is FQNEAQ (reference sequence). The CDR3 spans 11 residues. CDR3 amino acids: CASSLEAKLFF. CDR3 DNA sequence: TGTGCCAGCAGCTTAGAAGCAAAACTGTTTTTT. Drawing the rest from reference TRBV7-9 and TRBJ1-4, the complete variable domain is DTGVSQNPRHKITKRGQNVTFRCDPISEHNRLYWYRQTLGQGPEFLTYFQNEAQLEKSRLLSDRFSAERPKGSFSTLEIQRTEQGDSAMYLCASSLEAKLFFGSGTQLSVL.

V is TRBV28 and J is TRBJ1-2, with D hard to call. V lost 4 bases to trimming and J lost 4 bases, with 7 bases between them. The CDR3 sequence is 12 residues long. Germline lookup yields CDR1 MDHEN and CDR2 SYDVKM. The CDR3 loop is CASSWGAYGYTF. The CDR3 DNA reads TGTGCCAGCAGTTGGGGTGCCTATGGCTACACCTTC.

The chain combines TRBV4-1 with TRBJ1-2; 7 nucleotides align to TRBD1. This CDR3 is 15 amino acids long. Germline values: CDR1 MGHRA, CDR2 YSYEKL. V lost 3 bases and J lost 4; bases outside the gene matches: 8. CDR3 bases: TGCGCCAGCAGCCAGCGACAGGGTGGGGCCTATGGCTACACCTTC. It yields the protein CASSQRQGGAYGYTF.

The V call is TRBV5-1, the J call TRBJ2-7; 9 bases are shared with TRBD2. Trimming at V came to 1 base and at J to 6 bases, leaving 8 bases not matched to a gene. CDR3 length equals 15 residues. Per germline, CDR1 SGHRS and CDR2 YFSETQ. CDR3 nucleotide sequence: TGCGCCAGCAGCTTGATGGCGGGAGGGATGCCCGAGCAGTACTTC. Amino acids: CASSLMAGGMPEQYF.

This chain joins TRBV29-1 and TRBJ2-7, with D possibly matching TRBD2 (6 bases). Trimming stripped 5 bases from V and 1 base from J, with 15 bases between. The length of the CDR3 is 14 residues. Germline values: CDR1 SQVTM, CDR2 ANQGSEA. The CDR3 loop is CSVKGEAKSYEQYF. The CDR3 DNA sequence: TGCAGCGTTAAAGGGGAGGCCAAATCCTACGAGCAGTACTTC.

A word on this clone: This CDR3 is also generated by other DNA sequences in the sample. V gene TRBV29-1 combines with J gene TRBJ2-5; a possible D gene is TRBD2 (6 bases). CDR1 and CDR2 from the germline V gene are SQVTM and ANQGSEA. The CDR3 covers 10 residues. The V end was cut by 5 bases, the J end by 5 bases, with 6 bases between. Here the CDR3 DNA reads TGCAGCGTTCGGGGGGAGACCCAGTACTTC. Protein: CSVRGETQYF.

The chain links TRBV7-2 to TRBJ2-1; D gene unclear. V was cut by 5 bases and J by 3 bases, with 14 bases left in between. Germline-derived CDR1 and CDR2 are SGHTA and FQGNSA. The CDR3 runs 15 residues. The CDR3, as DNA: TGTGCCAGCAGCCTATCCACAAATCTCTACAATGAGCAGTTCTTC. Its translation is CASSLSTNLYNEQFF.

The chain employs TRBV2 and TRBJ2-5; D not certain. This CDR3 is built from 13 residues. V gave up 5 bases and J gave up 3 bases, with 10 bases separating them. Looked up from germline, CDR1 is SNHLY and CDR2 is FYNNEI. DNA for the CDR3: TGTGCCAGCAGTCCACCGGGCGAAGAGACCCAGTACTTC. It is translated as CASSPPGEETQYF.

The chain joins TRBV2 to TRBJ1-4; the match to TRBD1 covers 9 bases. CDR3 size: 14 residues. After removal of 7 bases from V and 8 bases from J, the junction contained 8 bases not matched to a gene. The germline V gene has CDR1 SNHLY and CDR2 FYNNEI. The chain's CDR3 is CASTRGTGMEKLFF. For the CDR3, the DNA is TGTGCCAGCACCCGTGGGACAGGGATGGAAAAACTGTTTTTT.

The gene calls are TRBV2 and TRBJ2-4, with 10 bases identical to TRBD2. Trimming cost V 5 bases and J 6 bases; bases outside gene matches: 7. This CDR3 is 15 amino acids long. Germline loops: CDR1 SNHLY, CDR2 FYNNEI. The CDR3, as DNA: TGTGCCAGCAGTCTTCCGGCTAGCGGGGGAAACATTCAGTACTTC. This gives the protein CASSLPASGGNIQYF.

This clone was picked up a small number of times. The V and J genes are TRBV7-9 and TRBJ2-1, with TRBD2 identical over 12 bases. The CDR3 extends over 16 amino acids. Trimming at V came to 3 bases and at J to 3 bases, leaving 3 bases not matched to a gene. Germline V CDR1 and CDR2: SEHNR, FQNEAQ (reference sequence). CDR3 DNA sequence: TGTGCCAGCAGCTTGGCTAGCGGGAGGGACTACAATGAGCAGTTCTTC. This sequence encodes CASSLASGRDYNEQFF. The full variable domain, rest sourced from reference TRBV7-9 and TRBJ2-1, is DTGVSQNPRHKITKRGQNVTFRCDPISEHNRLYWYRQTLGQGPEFLTYFQNEAQLEKSRLLSDRFSAERPKGSFSTLEIQRTEQGDSAMYLCASSLASGRDYNEQFFGPGTRLTVL.

The chain is built from TRBV29-1 and TRBJ1-1, with D uncertain. V lost 4 bases and J lost 5, with 8 bases in between. In germline, CDR1 is SQVTM, CDR2 ANQGSEA. The CDR3 is 11 amino acids. The CDR3 DNA is TGCAGCGTTGTAGGACGGACTGAAGCTTTCTTT. It specifies CSVVGRTEAFF.

This clone was observed a handful of times. V gene TRBV29-1 combines with J gene TRBJ1-2, with D unresolved. V gave up 5 bases and J gave up 2 bases, with 9 bases separating them. The germline V gene encodes CDR1 SQVTM and CDR2 ANQGSEA. This CDR3 has 12 residues. In DNA form, the CDR3 reads TGCAGCGTTTCGACCGTCAACTATGGCTACACCTTC. Its protein is CSVSTVNYGYTF.